This T cell receptor (beta chain) stems from a study of blood T cell repertoires in COVID-19. Across the study: Acute and convalescent COVID-19 samples came from the United States, Italy and Spain. Sources were T cells, B-cell-depleted T cells, or PBMCs; the material itself was cDNA or gDNA.

How the authors handled the data: Amplification of reference gene primers provided the estimated nucleated cell counts. Generated by immunoSEQ multiplex PCR, the TCRdb table keeps only in-frame clones and is missing some. From that table come the V and J calls and clone size; the DNA was used to work out D and trimming. The data contain about 130,000 clones, around 80% of them singletons. Germline values: CDR1 LNHDA, CDR2 SQIVND (reference sequence). The CDR3 totals 13 residues. V was clipped by 5 bases and J by 4 bases, with 9 bases between them. The TCR comes from a man aged 65 to 85 with acute or convalescent COVID-19. What was sequenced was peripheral blood. This rearrangement joins TRBV19 to TRBJ2-1; tentative D call: TRBD1 (5 bases). CDR3 protein: CASSRTQYNEQFF. In nucleotides, the CDR3 is TGTGCCAGTAGTCGGACACAATACAATGAGCAGTTCTTC.